The entry below gives a single T cell receptor (beta chain) sequence along with its context. This record comes from a study of blood T cell repertoires in COVID-19. Across the study: From the United States, Italy and Spain came samples of acute and convalescent COVID-19. The cDNA or gDNA used as material had been derived from T cells, B-cell-depleted T cells, or PBMCs.

Trimming removed 5 bases at V and 4 bases at J, with 18 bases between. The CDR3 has 15 amino acids. The germline V gene has CDR1 MDHEN and CDR2 SYDVKM. Here immunoSEQ multiplex PCR was the method, and the copy in TCRdb shows in-frame clones only, minus some. The table has approximately 270,000 clones, around 83% seen once. The source material was peripheral blood. The chain is built from TRBV28 and TRBJ2-7; TRBD2 is a possible D gene (7 bases). The origin of this receptor is a man older than 75 with acute or convalescent COVID-19. The CDR3 spells CASSPPGAGAYEQYF. CDR3 sequence (DNA): TGTGCCAGCAGTCCCCCGGGCGCGGGGGCTTACGAGCAGTACTTC.